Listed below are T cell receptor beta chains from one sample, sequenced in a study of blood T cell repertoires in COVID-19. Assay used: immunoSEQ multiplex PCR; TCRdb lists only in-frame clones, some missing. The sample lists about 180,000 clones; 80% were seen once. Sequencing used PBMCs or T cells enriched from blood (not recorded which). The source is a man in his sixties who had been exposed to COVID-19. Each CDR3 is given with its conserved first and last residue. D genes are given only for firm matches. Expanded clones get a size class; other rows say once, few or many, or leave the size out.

TGTGCCAGCAGTTCAGCGTCGGGGGGGCTCGACGAGCAGTACTTC CASSSASGGLDEQYF TRBV28 . TRBD2 TRBJ2-7
TGTGCCAGCAGCTTAATGGGACAGAACACTGAAGCTTTCTTT CASSLMGQNTEAFF TRBV7-3 . . TRBJ1-1
TGTGCCAGCAGCTTAGAAACCAGTGCTCTTGGTGGCTACACCTTC CASSLETSALGGYTF TRBV7-2 . . TRBJ1-2
TGTGCCAGCAGCCAGGGCTCAGGGGGGTACTCTGGAAACACCATATATTTT CASSQGSGGYSGNTIYF TRBV5-4 . TRBD1 TRBJ1-3
TGTGCCAGCAGCCCCCATACTTGGACAGGGGAGGGGGTTCAGTACTTC CASSPHTWTGEGVQYF TRBV11-3 . TRBD1 TRBJ2-4
TGTGCCAGCAGCCCGGGACAGAATGCTTGGGGCTACACCTTC CASSPGQNAWGYTF TRBV7-6 . TRBD1 TRBJ1-2
TGTGCCAGCAGCCTCGACAGAGGCCAAGAGACCCAGTACTTC CASSLDRGQETQYF TRBV6-2/TRBV6-3 . . TRBJ2-5
TGTGCCTCATACGTCGGGGCCGGGGGGCGAAAACTGTTTTTT CASYVGAGGRKLFF TRBV30 . . TRBJ1-4
TGTGCCAGTAGTATTTCGGGGGTCTGGGGAGAGACCCAGTACTTC CASSISGVWGETQYF TRBV19 . . TRBJ2-5
TGCGCCAGCAGCTTGGCAGCTAGCGGGAGAGGCGAGCAGTACTTC CASSLAASGRGEQYF TRBV5-1 . TRBD2 TRBJ2-7
TGTGCCAGCAGTTACGATTGGGCCTCTGGGGCCAACGTCCTGACTTTC CASSYDWASGANVLTF TRBV6-5 once . TRBJ2-6
TGTGCCAGCAGCCCCAGGGGGACCGATATGTCGGTTTTCTTT CASSPRGTDMSVFF TRBV7-2 . TRBD1 TRBJ1-1
TGTGCCAGCAGACCCACTTCCTTACGACTAGCGGGAGGGACCCAGTACTTC CASRPTSLRLAGGTQYF TRBV28 few TRBD2 TRBJ2-5
TGTGCCAGCAGCTTGACCGGGGTAGGAGTCCCCTACGAGCAGTACTTC CASSLTGVGVPYEQYF TRBV5-8 . . TRBJ2-7